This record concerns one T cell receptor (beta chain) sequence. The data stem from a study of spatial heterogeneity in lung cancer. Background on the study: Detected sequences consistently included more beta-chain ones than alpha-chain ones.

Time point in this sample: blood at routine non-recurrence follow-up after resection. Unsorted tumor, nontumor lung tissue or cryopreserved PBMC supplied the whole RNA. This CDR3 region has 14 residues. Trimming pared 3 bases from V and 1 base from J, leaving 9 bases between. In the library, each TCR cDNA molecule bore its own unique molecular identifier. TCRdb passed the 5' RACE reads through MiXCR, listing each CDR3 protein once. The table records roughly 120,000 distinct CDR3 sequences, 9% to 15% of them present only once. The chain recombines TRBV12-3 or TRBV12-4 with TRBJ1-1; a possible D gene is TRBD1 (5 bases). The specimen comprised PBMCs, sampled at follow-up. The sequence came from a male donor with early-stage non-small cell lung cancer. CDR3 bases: TGTGCCAGCAGTTTGGGACTTCAGAACACTGAAGCTTTCTTT. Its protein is CASSLGLQNTEAFF.